This T cell receptor (beta chain) was retrieved from a study of shared clonotypes between healthy human individuals. As for this clone: Within the sample, other DNA sequences also encode this same CDR3.

Cells designated naive CD8 were CD45RO-negative and were positively selected for CCR7, with terminally differentiated effector memory CD45RA+ cells excluded. Data came from immunoSEQ multiplex PCR; TCRdb stores just in-frame clones and leaves some out. The profile shows about 1,900,000 clones, roughly 94% of them singletons. The V gene's germline CDR1 is SGDLS and CDR2 YYNGEE. The CDR3 is 14 residues long. The V end lost 0 bases, the J end lost 4 bases, and 10 bases lay between the germline ends. The TCR comes from a man aged 18 to 29 in good health. Sequencing used naive CD8+ T cells sorted from blood. The rearrangement uses TRBV9 and TRBJ1-1; D is perhaps TRBD1 (5 bases). This CDR3 reads CASSVGVGTTEAFF. The CDR3 DNA is TGTGCCAGCAGCGTAGGTGTGGGGACCACTGAAGCTTTCTTT.